Presented here are 21 T cell receptor beta chains from one specimen sequenced in a study of CD8 T cells in ankylosing spondylitis. No antigen is known for these receptors. General study results and limits: Apparently characteristic of ankylosing spondylitis blood was a TCR beta motif (under ten highly homologous variants).

TCRdb ran MiXCR on the 5' RACE reads and lists one entry per CDR3 protein. The data contain fewer than 550,000 distinct CDR3 sequences, less than 6% of them singletons. The sequenced sample consisted of blood, either unsorted or a sorted T cell fraction (not recorded which). The receptors were gathered from a male donor with ankylosing spondylitis.

This clonotype was seen many times. The chain links TRBV7-8 to TRBJ2-3; TRBD2 agrees at 9 bases. The length of the CDR3 is 16 residues. Germline CDR1 SGHVS, CDR2 FQNEAQ. V was pared by 2 bases and J by 5 bases, with 8 bases of the junction left unmatched. CDR3 protein: CASSLFIAGARDTQYF. Here the CDR3 DNA reads TGTGCCAGCAGCTTATTTATAGCGGGAGCAAGAGATACGCAGTATTTT. Filled out from reference TRBV7-8 and TRBJ2-3, the complete variable domain reads GAGVSQSPRYKVAKRGQDVALRCDPISGHVSLFWYQQALGQGPEFLTYFQNEAQLDKSGLPSDRFFAERPEGSVSTLKIQRTQQEDSAVYLCASSLFIAGARDTQYFGPGTRLTVL.

This clonotype has a count of ten or more. V usage is TRBV20-1 and J usage is TRBJ1-4; D is undetermined. Germline lookup yields CDR1 DFQATT and CDR2 SNEGSKA (reference sequence). V was trimmed by 6 bases and J by 4 bases, leaving 15 bases between them. The CDR3 contains 14 residues. As DNA, the CDR3 is TGCAGTGCACCGAACAATCGGGGTAATGAAAAACTGTTTTTT. It codes for CSAPNNRGNEKLFF.

This clonotype showed up many times. The V and J genes are TRBV10-3 and TRBJ2-3; D is unresolved. The V end lost 2 bases, the J end lost 5 bases, and 17 bases lay between the germline ends. Germline loops: CDR1 ENHRY, CDR2 SYGVKD. CDR3 length: 16 amino acids. Here the CDR3 DNA reads TGTGCCATCAGTGAGAGAGCCGTCTCGGTCTTAGATACGCAGTATTTT. It specifies CAISERAVSVLDTQYF.

This clonotype occurred many times. V usage is TRBV18 and J usage is TRBJ2-7; no clear D gene. Per the germline V gene, CDR1 is KGHSH and CDR2 is LQKENI. This CDR3 contains 12 residues. V was pared by 1 base and J by 6 bases, with 7 bases between. The CDR3 DNA reads as TGTGCCAGCTCACCACAAGGGCTCGAGCAGTACTTC. It specifies CASSPQGLEQYF. The whole variable domain, filled in from reference TRBV18 and TRBJ2-7, reads NAGVMQNPRHLVRRRGQEARLRCSPMKGHSHVYWYRQLPEEGLKFMVYLQKENIIDESGMPKERFSAEFPKEGPSILRIQQVVRGDSAAYFCASSPQGLEQYFGPGTRLTVT.

The table lists this clonotype with many counts. CDR3 sequence reads: CSARPYYEQYF. The CDR3 DNA reads TGCAGTGCTAGGCCGTACTACGAGCAGTACTTC. The chain is built from TRBV20-1 and TRBJ2-7; D gene uncertain. The length of the CDR3 is 11 residues. V lost 3 bases, J lost 3 bases, and 6 bases lay in between. Germline lookup yields CDR1 DFQATT and CDR2 SNEGSKA (reference sequence).

Ten or more counts support this clonotype. V is TRBV9 and J is TRBJ1-1; D is perhaps TRBD1 (5 bases). This CDR3 is 16 amino acids long. Germline assignment: CDR1 SGDLS and CDR2 YYNGEE. The V and J ends lost 4 bases and 0 bases respectively, with 16 bases between them. CDR3 in DNA: TGTGCCAGCAGCTCTCGAGGGGACCAAATGAACACTGAAGCTTTCTTT. Translation gives CASSSRGDQMNTEAFF. The whole variable domain, remainder taken from reference TRBV9 and TRBJ1-1, is DSGVTQTPKHLITATGQRVTLRCSPRSGDLSVYWYQQSLDQGLQFLIQYYNGEERAKGNILERFSAQQFPDLHSELNLSSLELGDSALYFCASSSRGDQMNTEAFFGQGTRLTVV.

This clonotype was observed many times. The chain is built from TRBV5-1 and TRBJ1-2; TRBD1 might be the D (5 bases). Germline lookup yields CDR1 SGHRS and CDR2 YFSETQ. This CDR3 has 14 amino acids. With 2 bases removed from V and 10 bases from J, the gap between germline ends came to 18 bases. CDR3 bases: TGCGCCAGCAGCTTACAAGGGCAGGGTCTCGCCTACACCTTC. Protein: CASSLQGQGLAYTF.

This clonotype was seen ten or more times. The chain joins TRBV3-1 to TRBJ2-7; 7 bases align to TRBD1. The CDR3 covers 16 residues. J was trimmed by 0 bases and V by 3 bases; bases with no gene match: 8. Germline CDR1 is LGHDT and CDR2 is YNNKEL (reference sequence). The CDR3 nucleotides read TGTGCCAGCAGCCATCTTGGACAGGAGAGCTCCTACGAGCAGTACTTC. Translation gives CASSHLGQESSYEQYF.

Many counts were recorded for this clonotype. The gene calls are TRBV5-6 and TRBJ1-1; no clear D. Germline CDR1 SGHDT, CDR2 YYEEEE. Trimming cost V 3 bases and J 3 bases, with 18 bases left between them. The CDR3 totals 16 residues. The CDR3 here is CASSSGKTPVDTEAFF. CDR3 DNA: TGTGCCAGCAGCTCCGGGAAAACACCCGTGGACACTGAAGCTTTCTTT.

This clonotype was counted many times. V and J are TRBV6-1 and TRBJ1-1; 9 bases fit TRBD1. The CDR3 sequence is 15 residues long. The junction had 4 bases not matched to a gene; V was cut back by 5 bases and J by 0 bases. Germline CDR1 reads MNHNS; CDR2 reads SASEGT. The CDR3 DNA reads TGTGCCAGCAGTAAACAGGGGGCGATGAACACTGAAGCTTTCTTT. It specifies CASSKQGAMNTEAFF.

In its sample, this clonotype was seen many times. V and J are TRBV5-1 and TRBJ1-6, with 8 bases lining up with TRBD1. The CDR3 covers 15 residues. From germline, CDR1 is SGHRS and CDR2 YFSETQ. Germline trimming cut 1 base from V and 10 bases from J; bases unmatched to any gene: 7. The CDR3 sequence is CASSLTGQGQSPLHF. As DNA, the CDR3 is TGCGCCAGCAGCTTGACCGGACAGGGACAGTCACCCCTCCACTTT.

The chain links TRBV7-8 to TRBJ1-6, with D unresolved. Germline CDR1 SGHVS, CDR2 FQNEAQ. This CDR3 region has 14 residues. The ends were cut back, 7 bases at V and 8 bases at J, with 15 bases in the middle. Written as DNA, the CDR3 is TGTGCCAGCACCCCCGGGATTCCCGATTCACCCCTCCACTTT. Translation gives CASTPGIPDSPLHF. Together with reference TRBV7-8 and TRBJ1-6, the CDR3 gives the full variable domain: GAGVSQSPRYKVAKRGQDVALRCDPISGHVSLFWYQQALGQGPEFLTYFQNEAQLDKSGLPSDRFFAERPEGSVSTLKIQRTQQEDSAVYLCASTPGIPDSPLHFGNGTRLTVT.

This clonotype was counted many times. V gene TRBV5-1 combines with J gene TRBJ2-7; the match to TRBD1 covers 9 bases. CDR3 length equals 16 residues. Losses at the gene ends were 5 bases for V and 5 bases for J; bases not matched to a gene: 14. CDR1 and CDR2 (germline): SGHRS, YFSETQ. The CDR3 region is CASSPIGTGNFNEQYF. The DNA of the CDR3 is TGCGCCAGCAGTCCTATAGGGACAGGGAACTTCAACGAGCAGTACTTC.

This clonotype was recorded a few times. This chain links TRBV5-1 with TRBJ2-1; 7 nucleotides match TRBD1. This CDR3 region has 13 residues. Germline trimming cut 3 bases from V and 9 bases from J; bases unmatched to any gene: 6. CDR1 is SGHRS and CDR2 is YFSETQ in the germline V gene. The CDR3: CASSSGQLGEQFF. The CDR3 DNA is TGCGCCAGCAGCTCGGGACAGTTGGGTGAGCAGTTCTTC.

This clonotype was seen many times. The CDR3 is CASSLTGMNTDTQYF. CDR3 coding DNA: TGTGCCAGCAGCTTGACAGGGATGAACACAGATACGCAGTATTTT. V gene TRBV12-3 or TRBV12-4 combines with J gene TRBJ2-3, with TRBD1 identical over 7 bases. The CDR3 covers 15 residues. V was clipped by 6 bases and J by 2 bases; unmatched bases: 8.

This clonotype was counted ten times or more. V usage is TRBV20-1 and J usage is TRBJ2-2; D remains ambiguous. Germline V gene data show CDR1 as DFQATT and CDR2 as SNEGSKA (reference sequence). V was clipped by 3 bases and J by 0 bases, with 5 bases between them. This CDR3 region has 13 residues. As DNA, the CDR3 is TGCAGTGCTAGGCCCACGAACACCGGGGAGCTGTTTTTT. It translates to CSARPTNTGELFF.

This clonotype was detected ten times or more. The CDR3 bases are TGCAGTGCTAGAGACGATACGGATGGCTACACCTTC. Its translation is CSARDDTDGYTF. The chain employs TRBV20-1 and TRBJ1-2; D unclear. This CDR3 has 12 amino acids. Deletions cut 0 bases from V and 6 bases from J, with 8 bases between. The germline gives CDR1 DFQATT, CDR2 SNEGSKA (reference sequence).

This clonotype was counted ten times or more. The rearrangement uses TRBV18 and TRBJ2-7; 8 bases map to TRBD2. This CDR3 region has 17 residues. V was pared by 1 base and J by 4 bases, with 12 bases of the junction left unmatched. Per germline, CDR1 KGHSH and CDR2 LQKENI. CDR3: CASSPRAAGGRIYEQYF. The CDR3 DNA reads as TGTGCCAGCTCACCACGGGCGGCAGGCGGGAGGATATACGAGCAGTACTTC.

This clonotype appeared many times. The chain employs TRBV12-3 or TRBV12-4 and TRBJ2-7, with D uncertain. V was cut by 1 base and J by 2 bases, with 12 bases left in between. The CDR3 length is 15 residues. The chain's CDR3 is CASSLGTVPTYEQYF. CDR3 nucleotide sequence: TGTGCCAGCAGTTTAGGTACGGTTCCGACCTACGAGCAGTACTTC.

This clonotype appeared many times. The genes are TRBV29-1 and TRBJ2-5; 10 bases align to TRBD2. Germline V CDR1 and CDR2: SQVTM, ANQGSEA. With 4 bases clipped from V and 4 bases from J, the junction kept 3 bases outside the gene matches. The CDR3 is 13 amino acids. Here the CDR3 reads CSVALAGRETQYF. CDR3 coding DNA: TGCAGCGTTGCACTAGCGGGGAGAGAGACCCAGTACTTC.

This clonotype was found a few times. V gene TRBV5-1 combines with J gene TRBJ2-6, with D perhaps matching TRBD2 (5 bases). The V gene lost 0 bases and the J gene lost 0 bases, with 10 bases spanning the gap. CDR3 size: 17 residues. Germline assignment: CDR1 SGHRS and CDR2 YFSETQ. Here the CDR3 DNA reads TGCGCCAGCAGCTTGGCCGGGGATCCCTCTGGGGCCAACGTCCTGACTTTC. It specifies CASSLAGDPSGANVLTF.